Detailed here is one TCR beta chain. The nonmyeloablative bone marrow transplants came from related graft donors, with transient mixed chimerism. The CDR3 has 14 residues. The germline gives CDR1 SQVTM, CDR2 ANQGSEA. V lost 6 bases, J lost 7 bases, and 18 bases lay in between. The data are from a study of Tregs in tolerant kidney transplant recipients. Libraries were prepared by immunoSEQ multiplex PCR; TCRdb keeps only in-frame clonotypes and omits some of them. The repertoire includes more than 70,000 clones, 90% to 95% of them detected once, and around 1.4% sits in the top ten. The receptor comes from a human patient who received a combined kidney and bone marrow transplant. The T cells may partly be graft donor cells. The genes are TRBV29-1 and TRBJ1-4, with D maybe TRBD1 (5 bases). The sequencing used CD4+ T cells from blood (PBMCs), collected 24 months after the transplant. This CDR3 is CSVNRGGGREKLFF. The CDR3 DNA reads as TGCAGCGTCAACCGGGGGGGAGGGCGTGAAAAACTGTTTTTT.